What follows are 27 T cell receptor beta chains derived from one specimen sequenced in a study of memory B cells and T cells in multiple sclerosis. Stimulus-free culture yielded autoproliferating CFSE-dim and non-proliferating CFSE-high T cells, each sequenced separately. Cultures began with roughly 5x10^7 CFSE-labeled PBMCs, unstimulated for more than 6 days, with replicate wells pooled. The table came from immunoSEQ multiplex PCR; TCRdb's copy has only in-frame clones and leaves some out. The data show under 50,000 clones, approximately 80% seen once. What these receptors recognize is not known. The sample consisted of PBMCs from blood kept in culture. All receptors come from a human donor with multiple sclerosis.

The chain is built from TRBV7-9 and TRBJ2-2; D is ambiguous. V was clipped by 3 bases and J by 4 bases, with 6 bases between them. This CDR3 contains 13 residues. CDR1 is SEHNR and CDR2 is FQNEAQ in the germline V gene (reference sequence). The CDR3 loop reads CASSFGVTGELFF. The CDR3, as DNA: TGTGCCAGCAGCTTTGGGGTCACCGGGGAGCTGTTTTTT.

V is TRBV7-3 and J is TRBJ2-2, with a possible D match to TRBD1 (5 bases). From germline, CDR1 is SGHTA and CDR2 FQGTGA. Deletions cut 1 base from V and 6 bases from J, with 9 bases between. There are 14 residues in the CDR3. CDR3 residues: CASSLSLGPGELFF. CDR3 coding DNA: TGTGCCAGCAGCTTAAGTCTGGGGCCCGGGGAGCTGTTTTTT.

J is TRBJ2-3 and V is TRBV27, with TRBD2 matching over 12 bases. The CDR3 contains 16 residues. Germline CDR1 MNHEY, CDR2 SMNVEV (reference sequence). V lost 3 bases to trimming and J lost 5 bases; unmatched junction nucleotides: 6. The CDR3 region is CASSFYLAGGLDTQYF. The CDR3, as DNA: TGTGCCAGCAGTTTCTATCTAGCGGGGGGGTTAGATACGCAGTATTTT.

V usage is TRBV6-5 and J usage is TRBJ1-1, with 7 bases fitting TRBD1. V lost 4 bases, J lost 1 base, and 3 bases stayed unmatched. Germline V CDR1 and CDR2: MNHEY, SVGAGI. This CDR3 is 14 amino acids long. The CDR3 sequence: CASSFQGGNTEAFF. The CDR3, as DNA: TGTGCCAGCAGTTTCCAGGGGGGGAACACTGAAGCTTTCTTT.

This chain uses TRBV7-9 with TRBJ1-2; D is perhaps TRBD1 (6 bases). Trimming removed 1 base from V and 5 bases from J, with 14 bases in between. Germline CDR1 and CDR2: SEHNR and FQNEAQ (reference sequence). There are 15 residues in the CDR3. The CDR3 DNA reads TGTGCCAGCAGCTTAGTGGACAGACCTAGATATGGCTACACCTTC. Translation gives CASSLVDRPRYGYTF.

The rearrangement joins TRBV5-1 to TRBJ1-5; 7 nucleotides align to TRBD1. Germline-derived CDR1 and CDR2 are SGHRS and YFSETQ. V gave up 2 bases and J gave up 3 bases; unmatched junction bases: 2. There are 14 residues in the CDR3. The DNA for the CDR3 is TGCGCCAGCAGCTTTGGACAGGACAATCAGCCCCAGCATTTT. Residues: CASSFGQDNQPQHF.

CDR3 DNA sequence: TGTGCCAGCAGCTCGGTAGCTAGCGGCACAGATACGCAGTATTTT. It codes for CASSSVASGTDTQYF. The genes are TRBV7-2 and TRBJ2-3; maybe TRBD2 (6 bases). The V gene's germline CDR1 is SGHTA and CDR2 FQGNSA. This CDR3 has 15 residues. The V end lost 4 bases, the J end lost 1 base, and 12 bases lay between the germline ends.

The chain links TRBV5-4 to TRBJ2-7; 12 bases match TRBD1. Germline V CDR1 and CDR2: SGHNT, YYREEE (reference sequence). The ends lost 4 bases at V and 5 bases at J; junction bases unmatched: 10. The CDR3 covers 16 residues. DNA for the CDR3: TGTGCCAGCAGCCCCGGCTGGGACAGGGGGCCCGACGAGCAGTACTTC. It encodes CASSPGWDRGPDEQYF.

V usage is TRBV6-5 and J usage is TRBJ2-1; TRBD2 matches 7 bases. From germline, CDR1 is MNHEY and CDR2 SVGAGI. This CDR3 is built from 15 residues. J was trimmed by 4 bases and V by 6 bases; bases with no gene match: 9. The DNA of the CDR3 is TGTGCCAGCAGGACCCTCTCTAGCGGATACAATGAGCAGTTCTTC. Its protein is CASRTLSSGYNEQFF.

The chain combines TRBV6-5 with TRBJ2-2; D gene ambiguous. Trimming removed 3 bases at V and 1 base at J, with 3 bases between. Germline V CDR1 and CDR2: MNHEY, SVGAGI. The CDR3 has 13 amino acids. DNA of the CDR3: TGTGCCAGCAGTTATCTGAACACCGGGGAGCTGTTTTTT. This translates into CASSYLNTGELFF.

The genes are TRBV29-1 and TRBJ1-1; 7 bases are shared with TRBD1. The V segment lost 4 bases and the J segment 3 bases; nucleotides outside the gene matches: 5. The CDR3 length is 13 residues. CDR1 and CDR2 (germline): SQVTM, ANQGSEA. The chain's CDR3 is CSVAGTEYTEAFF. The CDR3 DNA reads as TGCAGCGTTGCCGGGACAGAATACACTGAAGCTTTCTTT.

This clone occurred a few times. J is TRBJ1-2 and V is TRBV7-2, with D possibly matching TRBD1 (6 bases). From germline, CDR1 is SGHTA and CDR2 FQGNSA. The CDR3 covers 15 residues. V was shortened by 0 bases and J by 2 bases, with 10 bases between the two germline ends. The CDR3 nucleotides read TGTGCCAGCAGCTTAGCGCAGGGGACGAACTATGGCTACACCTTC. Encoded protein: CASSLAQGTNYGYTF.

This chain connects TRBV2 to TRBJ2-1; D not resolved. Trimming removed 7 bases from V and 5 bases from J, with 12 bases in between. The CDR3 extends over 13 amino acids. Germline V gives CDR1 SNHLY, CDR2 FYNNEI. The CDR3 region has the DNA TGTGCCAGCACTCCCACCCTGCACAATGAGCAGTTCTTC. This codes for CASTPTLHNEQFF.

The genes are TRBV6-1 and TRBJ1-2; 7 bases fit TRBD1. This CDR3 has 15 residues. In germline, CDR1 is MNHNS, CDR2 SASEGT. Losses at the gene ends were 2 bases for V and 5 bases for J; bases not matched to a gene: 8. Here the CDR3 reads CASSEQSGTAYGYTF. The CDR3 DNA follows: TGTGCCAGCAGTGAACAGAGCGGGACAGCTTATGGCTACACCTTC.

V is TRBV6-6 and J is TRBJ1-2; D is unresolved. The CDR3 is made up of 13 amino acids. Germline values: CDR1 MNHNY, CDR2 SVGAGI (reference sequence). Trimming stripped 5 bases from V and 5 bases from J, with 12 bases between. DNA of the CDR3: TGTGCCAGCAGTCCAACAAGACGGTATGGCTACACCTTC. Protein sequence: CASSPTRRYGYTF.

CDR3 loop: CASSDSGRGVPGYTF. The CDR3 DNA follows: TGTGCCAGCAGTGATTCGGGCAGGGGCGTTCCTGGCTACACCTTC. J is TRBJ1-2 and V is TRBV2; D is possibly TRBD1 (6 bases). Trimming removed 3 bases at V and 7 bases at J, with 18 bases between. Germline V gene sequence: CDR1 SNHLY, CDR2 FYNNEI. The CDR3 has 15 amino acids.

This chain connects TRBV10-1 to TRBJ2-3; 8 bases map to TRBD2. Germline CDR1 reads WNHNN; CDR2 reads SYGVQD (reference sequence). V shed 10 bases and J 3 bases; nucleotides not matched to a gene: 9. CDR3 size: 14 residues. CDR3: CATSRGGRTDTQYF. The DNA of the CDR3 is TGCGCCACCAGCCGGGGGGGCCGTACAGATACGCAGTATTTT.

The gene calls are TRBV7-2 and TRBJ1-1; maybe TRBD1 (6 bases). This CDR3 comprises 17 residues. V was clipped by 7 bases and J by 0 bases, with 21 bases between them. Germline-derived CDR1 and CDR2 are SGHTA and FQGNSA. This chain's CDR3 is CASTQTGRWRMNTEAFF. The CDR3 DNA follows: TGTGCCAGCACCCAAACAGGGAGGTGGCGGATGAACACTGAAGCTTTCTTT.

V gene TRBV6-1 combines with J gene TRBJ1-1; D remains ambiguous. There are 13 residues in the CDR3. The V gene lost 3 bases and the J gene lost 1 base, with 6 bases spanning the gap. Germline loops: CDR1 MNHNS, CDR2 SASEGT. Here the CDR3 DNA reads TGTGCCAGCAGTGATACAGAGAACACTGAAGCTTTCTTT. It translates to CASSDTENTEAFF.

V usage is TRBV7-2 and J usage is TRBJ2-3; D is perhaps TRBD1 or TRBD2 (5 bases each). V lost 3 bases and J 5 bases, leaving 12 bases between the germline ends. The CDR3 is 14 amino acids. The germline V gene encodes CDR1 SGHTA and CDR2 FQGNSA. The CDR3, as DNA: TGTGCCAGCAGCTTTTTGGGACGGGGAGATACGCAGTATTTT. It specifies CASSFLGRGDTQYF.

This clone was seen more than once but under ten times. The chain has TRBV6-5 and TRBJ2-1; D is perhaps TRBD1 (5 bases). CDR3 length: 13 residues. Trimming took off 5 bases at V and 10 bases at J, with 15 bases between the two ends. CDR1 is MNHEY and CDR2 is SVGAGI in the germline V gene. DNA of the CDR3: TGTGCCAGCAGTGAAGCCCGCCCAGGGGAGCAGTTCTTC. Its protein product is CASSEARPGEQFF.

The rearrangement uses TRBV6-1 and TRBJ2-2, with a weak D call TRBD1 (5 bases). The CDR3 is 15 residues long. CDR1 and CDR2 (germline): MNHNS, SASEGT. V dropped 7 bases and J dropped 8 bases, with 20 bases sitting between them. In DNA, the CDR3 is TGTGCCAGCAATTTGAGGTCCAGGGCAGGAGGGGAGCTGTTTTTT. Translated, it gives CASNLRSRAGGELFF.

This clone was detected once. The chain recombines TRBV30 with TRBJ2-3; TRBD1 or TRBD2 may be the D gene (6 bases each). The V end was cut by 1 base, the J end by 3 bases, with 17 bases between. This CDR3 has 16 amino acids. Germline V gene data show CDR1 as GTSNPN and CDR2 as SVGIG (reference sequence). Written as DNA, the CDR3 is TGTGCCTGGAGTGGGTGGGGGCAGGGAGGTACAGATACGCAGTATTTT. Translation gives CAWSGWGQGGTDTQYF.

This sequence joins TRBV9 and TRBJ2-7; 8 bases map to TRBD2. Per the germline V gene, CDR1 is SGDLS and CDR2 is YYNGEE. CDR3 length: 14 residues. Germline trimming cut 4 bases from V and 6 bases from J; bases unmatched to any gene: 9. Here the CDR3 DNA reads TGTGCCAGCAGCACCGGGACTAGGGGATCCGAGCAGTACTTC. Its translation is CASSTGTRGSEQYF. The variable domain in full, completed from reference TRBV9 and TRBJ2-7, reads DSGVTQTPKHLITATGQRVTLRCSPRSGDLSVYWYQQSLDQGLQFLIQYYNGEERAKGNILERFSAQQFPDLHSELNLSSLELGDSALYFCASSTGTRGSEQYFGPGTRLTVT.

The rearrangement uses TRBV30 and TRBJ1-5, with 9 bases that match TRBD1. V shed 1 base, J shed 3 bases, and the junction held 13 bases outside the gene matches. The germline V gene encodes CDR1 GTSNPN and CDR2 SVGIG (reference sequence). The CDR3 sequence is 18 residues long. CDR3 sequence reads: CAWSGGGQGFPYNQPQHF. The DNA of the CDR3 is TGTGCCTGGAGTGGGGGGGGACAGGGATTCCCCTACAATCAGCCCCAGCATTTT. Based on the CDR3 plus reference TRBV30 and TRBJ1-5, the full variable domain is SQTIHQWPATLVQPVGSPLSLECTVEGTSNPNLYWYRQAAGRGLQLLFYSVGIGQISSEVPQNLSASRPQDRQFILSSKKLLLSDSGFYLCAWSGGGQGFPYNQPQHFGDGTRLSIL.

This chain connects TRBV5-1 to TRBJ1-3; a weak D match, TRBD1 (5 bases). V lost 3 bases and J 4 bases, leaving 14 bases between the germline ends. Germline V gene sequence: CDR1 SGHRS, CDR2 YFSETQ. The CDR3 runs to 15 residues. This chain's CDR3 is CASSSTGTDGNTIYF. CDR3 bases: TGCGCCAGCAGCTCTACCGGGACTGACGGAAACACCATATATTTT.

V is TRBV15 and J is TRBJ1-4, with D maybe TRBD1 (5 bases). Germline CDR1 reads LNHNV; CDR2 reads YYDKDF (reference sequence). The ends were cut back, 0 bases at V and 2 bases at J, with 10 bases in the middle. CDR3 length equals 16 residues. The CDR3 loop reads CATSRDRGWTNEKLFF. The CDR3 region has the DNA TGTGCCACCAGCAGAGATAGGGGATGGACTAATGAAAAACTGTTTTTT.